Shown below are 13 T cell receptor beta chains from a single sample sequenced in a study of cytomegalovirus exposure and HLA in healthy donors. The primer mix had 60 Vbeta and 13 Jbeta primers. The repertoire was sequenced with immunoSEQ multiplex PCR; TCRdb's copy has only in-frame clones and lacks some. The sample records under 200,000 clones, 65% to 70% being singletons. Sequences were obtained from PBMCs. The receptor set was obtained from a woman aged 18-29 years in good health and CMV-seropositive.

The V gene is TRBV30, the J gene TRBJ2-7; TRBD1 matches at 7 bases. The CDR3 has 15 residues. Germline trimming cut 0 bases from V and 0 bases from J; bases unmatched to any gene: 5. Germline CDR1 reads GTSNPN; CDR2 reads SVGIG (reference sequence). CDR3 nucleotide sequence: TGTGCCTGGAGTGTCTCGACAGGGCTCTCCTACGAGCAGTACTTC. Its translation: CAWSVSTGLSYEQYF. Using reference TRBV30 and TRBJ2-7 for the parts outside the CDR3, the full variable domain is SQTIHQWPATLVQPVGSPLSLECTVEGTSNPNLYWYRQAAGRGLQLLFYSVGIGQISSEVPQNLSASRPQDRQFILSSKKLLLSDSGFYLCAWSVSTGLSYEQYFGPGTRLTVT.

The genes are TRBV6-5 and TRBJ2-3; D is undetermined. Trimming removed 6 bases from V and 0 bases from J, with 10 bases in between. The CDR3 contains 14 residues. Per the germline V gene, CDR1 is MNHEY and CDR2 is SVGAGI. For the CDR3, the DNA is TGTGCCAGCAGGGGCCCCTTGAGCACAGATACGCAGTATTTT. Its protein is CASRGPLSTDTQYF.

CDR3: CASSLSNSGANVLTF. The CDR3 DNA sequence: TGTGCCAGCAGCTTATCAAACTCTGGGGCCAACGTCCTGACTTTC. This chain links TRBV7-2 with TRBJ2-6; D uncertain. The germline V and J ends were trimmed by 2 bases and 0 bases, with 5 bases remaining between them. CDR3 length equals 15 residues. Germline CDR1 SGHTA, CDR2 FQGNSA.

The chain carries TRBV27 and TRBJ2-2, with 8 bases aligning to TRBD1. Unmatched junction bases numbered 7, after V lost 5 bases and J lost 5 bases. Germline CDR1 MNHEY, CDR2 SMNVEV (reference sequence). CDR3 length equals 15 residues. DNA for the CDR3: TGTGCCAGCAGTGTCAGGGGGCGCTTAACCGGGGAGCTGTTTTTT. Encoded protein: CASSVRGRLTGELFF.

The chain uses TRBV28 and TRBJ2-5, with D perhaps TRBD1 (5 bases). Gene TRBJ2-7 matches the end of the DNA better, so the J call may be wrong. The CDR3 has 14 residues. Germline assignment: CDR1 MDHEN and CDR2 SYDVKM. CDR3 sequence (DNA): TGTGCCAGCAGTCCCGATCGCAGGGTAGGCGAGCAGTACTTC. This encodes CASSPDRRVGEQYF.

The CDR3 nucleotides are TGTGCCAGCAGCCAAGATATTCTTCTTGAGCAGTTCTTC. This codes for CASSQDILLEQFF. The gene calls are TRBV4-2 and TRBJ2-1, with D unclear. CDR1 and CDR2 (germline): LGHNA, YNFKEQ. With 0 bases removed from V and 9 bases from J, the gap between germline ends came to 9 bases. CDR3 length: 13 amino acids.

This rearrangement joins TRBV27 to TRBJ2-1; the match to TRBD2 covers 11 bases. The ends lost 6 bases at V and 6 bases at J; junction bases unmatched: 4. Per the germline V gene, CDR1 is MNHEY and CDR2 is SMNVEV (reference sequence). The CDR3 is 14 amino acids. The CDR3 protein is CASRGTSGSNEQFF. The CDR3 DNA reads TGTGCCAGCAGGGGAACTAGCGGGAGCAATGAGCAGTTCTTC.

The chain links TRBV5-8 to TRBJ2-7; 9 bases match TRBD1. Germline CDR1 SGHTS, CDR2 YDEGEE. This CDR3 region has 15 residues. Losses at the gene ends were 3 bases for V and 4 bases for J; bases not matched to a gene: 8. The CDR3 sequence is CASSSWTGVSYEQYF. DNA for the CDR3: TGTGCCAGCAGCTCCTGGACAGGGGTTTCGTACGAGCAGTACTTC.

Written as DNA, the CDR3 is TGTGCCACCAGCAGAGACGCACTAGCGGGAACAACCGGGGAGCTGTTTTTT. Translation gives CATSRDALAGTTGELFF. This rearrangement joins TRBV15 to TRBJ2-2; TRBD2 agrees at 10 bases. The CDR3 is made up of 17 amino acids. Trimming at V came to 0 bases and at J to 5 bases, leaving 6 bases not matched to a gene. Germline values: CDR1 LNHNV, CDR2 YYDKDF (reference sequence).

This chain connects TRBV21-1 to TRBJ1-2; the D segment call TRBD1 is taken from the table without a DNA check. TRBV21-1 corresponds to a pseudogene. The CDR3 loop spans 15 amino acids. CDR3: CASSRGTGLSDGYTF. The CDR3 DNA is TGTGCCAGCAGCAGGGGGACAGGGCTAAGTGATGGCTACACCTTC.

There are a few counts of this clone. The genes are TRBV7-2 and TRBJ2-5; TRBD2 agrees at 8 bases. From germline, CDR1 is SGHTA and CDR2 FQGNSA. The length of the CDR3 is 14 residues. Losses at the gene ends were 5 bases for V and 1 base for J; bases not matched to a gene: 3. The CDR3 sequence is CASSLGLAQETQYF. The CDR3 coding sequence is TGTGCCAGCAGCCTCGGACTAGCCCAAGAGACCCAGTACTTC.

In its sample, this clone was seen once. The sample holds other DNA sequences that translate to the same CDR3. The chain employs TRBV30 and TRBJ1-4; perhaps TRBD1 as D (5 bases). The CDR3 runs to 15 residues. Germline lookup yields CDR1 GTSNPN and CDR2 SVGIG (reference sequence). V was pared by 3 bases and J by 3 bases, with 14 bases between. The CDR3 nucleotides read TGTGCCTGGAGGTTACAGGCGACGGCTAATGAAAAACTGTTTTTT. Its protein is CAWRLQATANEKLFF.

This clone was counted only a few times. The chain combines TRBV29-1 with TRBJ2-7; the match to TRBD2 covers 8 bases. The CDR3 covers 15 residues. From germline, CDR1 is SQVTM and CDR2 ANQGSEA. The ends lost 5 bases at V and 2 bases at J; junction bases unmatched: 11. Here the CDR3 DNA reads TGCAGCGTTCGGGGTCTGGCGGGAGGAACCTACGAGCAGTACTTC. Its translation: CSVRGLAGGTYEQYF.